This T cell receptor beta chain was captured by sequencing in a study of blood T cell repertoires in COVID-19. Study at large: The United States, Italy and Spain supplied acute and convalescent COVID-19 samples.

Using immunoSEQ multiplex PCR, the repertoire was profiled, and TCRdb retains in-frame clones only, with some absent. The sample yields some 180,000 clones, around 76% seen once. The CDR3 sequence is 13 residues long. CDR1 and CDR2 from the germline V gene are MNHEY and SVGAGI. Trimming removed 7 bases from V and 4 bases from J; junction bases left unmatched: 4. This chain uses TRBV6-5 with TRBJ2-7, with 10 bases aligning to TRBD2. The sample taken for sequencing was peripheral blood. The source of this sequence is a woman aged 45 to 65 with active or convalescent COVID-19. In DNA form, the CDR3 reads TGTGCCAGCACCGGAGCGGGAGGGTACGAGCAGTACTTC. The encoded protein is CASTGAGGYEQYF.